These T cell receptor beta chains were read from a single sample in a study of shared clonotypes between healthy human individuals. Clones were read by immunoSEQ multiplex PCR, and TCRdb kept only the in-frame ones, dropping some. The sample yields approximately 2.1 million clones, 80% to 95% seen once. Sequences were obtained from naive CD4+ T cells from PBMCs. The receptors originated from a man aged 18 to 35 in good health. Some clones in this sample may be carry-over from other donors' samples. CDR3s include the opening cysteine and the closing phenylalanine or tryptophan. Each record gives: clone size, J gene, V gene, D gene, CDR3 protein, CDR3 DNA. The D gene is left open where the match is weak. A clone size is listed for some rows: how often the clone was seen (once, few, many), or a class if it is expanded.

clone_size: few
j_call: TRBJ2-1
v_call: TRBV18
d_call: NA
cdr3_aa: CASSPSIGTSNNEQFF
cdr3_nt: TGTGCCAGCTCACCATCTATAGGGACATCTAACAATGAGCAGTTCTTC

clone_size: NA
j_call: TRBJ2-2
v_call: TRBV5-1
d_call: TRBD2
cdr3_aa: CASSLGTSMTGELFF
cdr3_nt: TGCGCCAGCAGCTTGGGGACTAGCATGACCGGGGAGCTGTTTTTT

clone_size: NA
j_call: TRBJ2-1
v_call: TRBV6-6
d_call: TRBD1
cdr3_aa: CASSGGTGSKTNEQFF
cdr3_nt: TGTGCCAGCAGTGGGGGGACAGGCAGTAAGACAAATGAGCAGTTCTTC

clone_size: NA
j_call: TRBJ1-2
v_call: TRBV29-1
d_call: NA
cdr3_aa: CSVRRTANYGYTF
cdr3_nt: TGCAGCGTCCGACGTACAGCTAACTATGGCTACACCTTC

clone_size: NA
j_call: TRBJ2-7
v_call: TRBV14
d_call: NA
cdr3_aa: CASSSLGGQGPYEQYF
cdr3_nt: TGTGCCAGCAGCTCCTTGGGGGGCCAAGGGCCCTACGAGCAGTACTTC

clone_size: NA
j_call: TRBJ2-4
v_call: TRBV29-1
d_call: TRBD1
cdr3_aa: CSVAQTGGNFLAKNIQYF
cdr3_nt: TGCAGCGTGGCCCAGACAGGGGGCAATTTTCTAGCCAAAAACATTCAGTACTTC

clone_size: many
j_call: TRBJ2-1
v_call: TRBV5-4
d_call: NA
cdr3_aa: CASSLPGIYNEQFF
cdr3_nt: TGTGCCAGCAGCTTGCCCGGTATCTACAATGAGCAGTTCTTC

clone_size: once
j_call: TRBJ2-5
v_call: TRBV18
d_call: TRBD2
cdr3_aa: CASSPSIAGVGETQYF
cdr3_nt: TGTGCCAGCTCACCGTCGATAGCGGGAGTTGGCGAGACCCAGTACTTC

clone_size: NA
j_call: TRBJ2-7
v_call: TRBV7-2
d_call: TRBD2
cdr3_aa: CASSLLPGLAGSSYEQYF
cdr3_nt: TGTGCCAGCAGCTTGCTACCGGGACTAGCGGGTAGCTCCTACGAGCAGTACTTC

clone_size: NA
j_call: TRBJ2-3
v_call: TRBV5-1
d_call: NA
cdr3_aa: CASSYDRPSTDTQYF
cdr3_nt: TGCGCCAGCAGCTACGACAGACCTAGCACAGATACGCAGTATTTT